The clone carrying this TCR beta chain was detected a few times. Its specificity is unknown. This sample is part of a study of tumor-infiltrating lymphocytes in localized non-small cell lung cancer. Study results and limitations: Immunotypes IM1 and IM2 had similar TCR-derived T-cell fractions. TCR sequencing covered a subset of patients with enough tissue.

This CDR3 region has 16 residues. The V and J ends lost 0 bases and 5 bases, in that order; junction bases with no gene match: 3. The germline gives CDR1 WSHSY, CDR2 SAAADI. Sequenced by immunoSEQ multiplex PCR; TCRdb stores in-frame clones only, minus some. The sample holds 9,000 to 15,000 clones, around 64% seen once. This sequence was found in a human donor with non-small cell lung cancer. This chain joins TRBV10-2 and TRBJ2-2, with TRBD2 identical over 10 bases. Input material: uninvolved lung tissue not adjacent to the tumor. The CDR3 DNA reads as TGCGCCAGCAGTGAGTCGAGTAGCGGGGGGACCGGGGAGCTGTTTTTT. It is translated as CASSESSSGGTGELFF.